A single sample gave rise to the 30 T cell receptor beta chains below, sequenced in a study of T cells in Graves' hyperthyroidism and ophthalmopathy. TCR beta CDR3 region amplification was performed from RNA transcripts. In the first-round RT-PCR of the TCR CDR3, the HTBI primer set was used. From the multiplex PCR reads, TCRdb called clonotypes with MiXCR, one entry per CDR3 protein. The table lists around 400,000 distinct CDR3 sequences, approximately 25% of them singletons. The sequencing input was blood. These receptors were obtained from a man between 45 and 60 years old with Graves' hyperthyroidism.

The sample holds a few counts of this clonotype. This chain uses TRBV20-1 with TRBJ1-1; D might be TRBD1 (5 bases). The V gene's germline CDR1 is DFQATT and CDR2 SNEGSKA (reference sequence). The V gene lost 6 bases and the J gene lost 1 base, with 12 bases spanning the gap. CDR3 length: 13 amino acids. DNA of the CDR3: TGCAGTGCCACGAGGACACAGAACACTGAAGCTTTCTTT. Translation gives CSATRTQNTEAFF.

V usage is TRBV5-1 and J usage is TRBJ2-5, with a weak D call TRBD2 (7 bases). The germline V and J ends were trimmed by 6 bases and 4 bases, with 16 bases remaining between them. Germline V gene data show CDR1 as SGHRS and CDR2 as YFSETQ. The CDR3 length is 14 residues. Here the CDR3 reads CASTLGGGRETQYF. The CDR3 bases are TGCGCCAGCACTTTGGGGGGGGGGCGAGAGACCCAGTACTTC.

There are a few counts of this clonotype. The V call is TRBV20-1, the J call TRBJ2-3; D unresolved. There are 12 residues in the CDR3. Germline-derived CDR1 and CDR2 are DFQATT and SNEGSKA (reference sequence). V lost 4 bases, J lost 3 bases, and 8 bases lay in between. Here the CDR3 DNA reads TGCAGTGCTACCCCCGATACAGATACGCAGTATTTT. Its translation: CSATPDTDTQYF.

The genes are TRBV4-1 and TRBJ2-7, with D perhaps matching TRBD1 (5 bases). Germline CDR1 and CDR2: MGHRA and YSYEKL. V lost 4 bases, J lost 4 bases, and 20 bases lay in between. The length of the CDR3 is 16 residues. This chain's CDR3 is CASSPHTSQVGYEQYF. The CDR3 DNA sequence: TGCGCCAGCAGCCCACATACGTCACAGGTTGGGTACGAGCAGTACTTC.

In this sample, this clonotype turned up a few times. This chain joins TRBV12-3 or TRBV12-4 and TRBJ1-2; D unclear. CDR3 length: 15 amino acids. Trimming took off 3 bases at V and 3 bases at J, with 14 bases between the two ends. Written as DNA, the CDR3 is TGTGCCAGCAGTTTGAGGAGGGCTGGTCACTATGGCTACACCTTC. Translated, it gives CASSLRRAGHYGYTF.

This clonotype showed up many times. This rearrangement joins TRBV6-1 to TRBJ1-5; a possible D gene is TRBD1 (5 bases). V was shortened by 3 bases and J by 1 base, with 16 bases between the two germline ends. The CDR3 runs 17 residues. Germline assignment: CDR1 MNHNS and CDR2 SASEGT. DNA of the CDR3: TGTGCCAGCAGTGATCGGGGCTCGCTAGGGAGCAATCAGCCCCAGCATTTT. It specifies CASSDRGSLGSNQPQHF.

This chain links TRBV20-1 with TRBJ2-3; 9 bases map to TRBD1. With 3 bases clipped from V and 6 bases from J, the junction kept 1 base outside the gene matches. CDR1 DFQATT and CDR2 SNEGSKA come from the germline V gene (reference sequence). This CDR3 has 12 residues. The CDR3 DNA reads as TGCAGTGCTAGGGGGACAGGGGATACGCAGTATTTT. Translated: CSARGTGDTQYF.

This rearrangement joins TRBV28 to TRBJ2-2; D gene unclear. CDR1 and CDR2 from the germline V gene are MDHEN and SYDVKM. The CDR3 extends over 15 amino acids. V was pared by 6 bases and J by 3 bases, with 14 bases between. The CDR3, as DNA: TGTGCCAGCAGAGGCCAGGCATTTCACACCGGGGAGCTGTTTTTT. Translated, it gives CASRGQAFHTGELFF.

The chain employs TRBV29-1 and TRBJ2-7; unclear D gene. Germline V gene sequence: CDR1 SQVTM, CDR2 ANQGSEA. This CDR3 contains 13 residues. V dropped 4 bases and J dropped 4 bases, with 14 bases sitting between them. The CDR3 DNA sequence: TGCAGCGTTGCCGAGTCGAGCTTTTACGAGCAGTACTTC. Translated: CSVAESSFYEQYF.

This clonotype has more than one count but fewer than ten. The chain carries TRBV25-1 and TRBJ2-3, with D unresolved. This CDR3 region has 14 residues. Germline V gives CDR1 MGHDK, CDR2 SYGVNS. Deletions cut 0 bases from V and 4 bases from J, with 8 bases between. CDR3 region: CASSEYMGADTQYF. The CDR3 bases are TGTGCCAGCAGTGAATATATGGGTGCAGATACGCAGTATTTT.

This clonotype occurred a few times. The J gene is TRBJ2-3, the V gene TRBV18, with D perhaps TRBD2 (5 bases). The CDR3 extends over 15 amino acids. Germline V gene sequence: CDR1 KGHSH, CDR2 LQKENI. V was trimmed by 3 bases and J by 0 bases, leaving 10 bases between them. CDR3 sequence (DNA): TGTGCCAGCTCACCTACTAGTCCCAGCACAGATACGCAGTATTTT. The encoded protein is CASSPTSPSTDTQYF. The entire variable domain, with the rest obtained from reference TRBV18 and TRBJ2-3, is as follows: NAGVMQNPRHLVRRRGQEARLRCSPMKGHSHVYWYRQLPEEGLKFMVYLQKENIIDESGMPKERFSAEFPKEGPSILRIQQVVRGDSAAYFCASSPTSPSTDTQYFGPGTRLTVL.

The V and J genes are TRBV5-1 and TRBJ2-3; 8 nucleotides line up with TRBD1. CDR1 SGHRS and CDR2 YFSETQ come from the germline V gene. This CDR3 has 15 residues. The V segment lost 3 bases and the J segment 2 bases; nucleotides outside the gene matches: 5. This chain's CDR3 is CASSYQGAPTDTQYF. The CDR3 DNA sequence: TGCGCCAGCAGCTACCAGGGGGCCCCCACAGATACGCAGTATTTT.

The CDR3 DNA reads TGCAGTGCTAGCGGGACAGGTTATGGCTACACCTTC. Its translation: CSASGTGYGYTF. V gene TRBV20-1 combines with J gene TRBJ1-2, with 8 bases identical to TRBD1. V trimming: 3 bases; J trimming: 5 bases; junction bases outside the gene matches: 2. Germline V gene lookup returns CDR1 DFQATT and CDR2 SNEGSKA (reference sequence). This CDR3 is 12 amino acids long.

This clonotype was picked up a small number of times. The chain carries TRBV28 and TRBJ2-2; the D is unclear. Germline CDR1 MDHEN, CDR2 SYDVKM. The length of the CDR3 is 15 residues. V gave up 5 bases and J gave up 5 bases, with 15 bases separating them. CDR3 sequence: CASSPPLGSTGELFF. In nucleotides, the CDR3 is TGTGCCAGCAGTCCCCCACTCGGCTCAACCGGGGAGCTGTTTTTT.

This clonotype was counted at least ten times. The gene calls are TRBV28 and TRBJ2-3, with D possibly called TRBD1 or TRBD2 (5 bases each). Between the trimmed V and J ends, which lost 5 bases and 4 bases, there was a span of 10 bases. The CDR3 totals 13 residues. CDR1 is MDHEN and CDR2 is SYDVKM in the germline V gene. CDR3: CASSPGRPDTQYF. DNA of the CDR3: TGTGCCAGCAGTCCGGGACGTCCAGATACGCAGTATTTT.

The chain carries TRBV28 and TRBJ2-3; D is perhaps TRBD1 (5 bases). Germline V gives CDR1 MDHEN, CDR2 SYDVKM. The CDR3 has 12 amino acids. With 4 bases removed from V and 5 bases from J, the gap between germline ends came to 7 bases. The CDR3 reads CASSSGQDTQYF. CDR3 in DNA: TGTGCCAGCAGTTCAGGACAAGATACGCAGTATTTT. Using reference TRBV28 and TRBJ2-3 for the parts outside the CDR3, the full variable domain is DVKVTQSSRYLVKRTGEKVFLECVQDMDHENMFWYRQDPGLGLRLIYFSYDVKMKEKGDIPEGYSVSREKKERFSLILESASTNQTSMYLCASSSGQDTQYFGPGTRLTVL.

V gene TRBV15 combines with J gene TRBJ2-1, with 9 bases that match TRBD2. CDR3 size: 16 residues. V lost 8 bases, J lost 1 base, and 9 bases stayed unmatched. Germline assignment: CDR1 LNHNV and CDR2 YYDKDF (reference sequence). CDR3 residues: CATSDRAGGSYNEQFF. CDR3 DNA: TGTGCCACCTCTGACCGGGCGGGAGGGTCCTACAATGAGCAGTTCTTC.

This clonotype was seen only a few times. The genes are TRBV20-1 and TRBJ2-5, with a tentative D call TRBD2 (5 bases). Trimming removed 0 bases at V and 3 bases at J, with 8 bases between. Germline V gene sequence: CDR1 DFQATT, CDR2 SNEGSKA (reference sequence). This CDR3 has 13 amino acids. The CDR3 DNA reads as TGCAGTGCTAGAGATCTCGGGAAAGAGACCCAGTACTTC. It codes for CSARDLGKETQYF.

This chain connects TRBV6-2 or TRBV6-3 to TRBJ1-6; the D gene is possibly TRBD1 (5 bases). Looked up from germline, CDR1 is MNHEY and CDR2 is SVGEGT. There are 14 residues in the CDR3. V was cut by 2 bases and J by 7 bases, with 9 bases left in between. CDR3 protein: CASSYHRDNSPLHF. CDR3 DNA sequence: TGTGCCAGCAGTTACCACCGGGACAATTCACCCCTCCACTTT.

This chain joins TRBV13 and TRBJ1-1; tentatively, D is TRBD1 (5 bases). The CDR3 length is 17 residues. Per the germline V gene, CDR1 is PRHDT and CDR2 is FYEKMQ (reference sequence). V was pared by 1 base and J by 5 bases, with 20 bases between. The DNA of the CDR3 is TGTGCCAGCAGCTTAGTCCAGGGCAGGTGGGCAGCGACTGAAGCTTTCTTT. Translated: CASSLVQGRWAATEAFF.

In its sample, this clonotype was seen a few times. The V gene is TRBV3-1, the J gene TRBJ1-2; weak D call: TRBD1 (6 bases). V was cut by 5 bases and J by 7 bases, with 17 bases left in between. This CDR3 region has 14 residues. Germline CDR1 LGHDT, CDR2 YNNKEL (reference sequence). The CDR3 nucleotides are TGTGCCAGCAGCGAAGGGGGGCTCTCGGGTGGCTACACCTTC. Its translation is CASSEGGLSGGYTF.

The CDR3 loop reads CASSLTSGSEDTQYF. The CDR3 nucleotides read TGTGCCAGCAGTTTAACTAGCGGGAGTGAAGATACGCAGTATTTT. The rearrangement links TRBV7-9 to TRBJ2-3; 11 positions match TRBD2. V trimming: 6 bases; J trimming: 5 bases; junction bases outside the gene matches: 7. Germline V CDR1 and CDR2: SEHNR, FQNEAQ (reference sequence). This CDR3 region has 15 residues.

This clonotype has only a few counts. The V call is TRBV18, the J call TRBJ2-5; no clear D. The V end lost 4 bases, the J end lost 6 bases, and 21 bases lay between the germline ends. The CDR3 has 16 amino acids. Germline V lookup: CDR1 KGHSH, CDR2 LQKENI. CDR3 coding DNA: TGTGCCAGCTCACTTGCGGAGAGTGAGCGATCCCAGACCCAGTACTTC. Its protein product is CASSLAESERSQTQYF.

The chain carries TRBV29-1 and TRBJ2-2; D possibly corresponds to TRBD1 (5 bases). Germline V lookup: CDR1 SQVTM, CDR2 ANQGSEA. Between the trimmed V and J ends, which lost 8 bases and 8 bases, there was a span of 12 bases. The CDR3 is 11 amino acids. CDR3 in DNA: TGCAGCTTCAGGGTGGCGGGGGAGCTGTTTTTT. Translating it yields CSFRVAGELFF.

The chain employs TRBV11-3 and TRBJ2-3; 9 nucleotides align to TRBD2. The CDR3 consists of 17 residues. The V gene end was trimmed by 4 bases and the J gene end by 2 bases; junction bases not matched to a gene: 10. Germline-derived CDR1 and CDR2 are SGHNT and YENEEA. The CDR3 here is CASSWGGLAGTTDTQYF. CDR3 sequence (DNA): TGTGCCAGCAGCTGGGGTGGGCTAGCGGGAACCACAGATACGCAGTATTTT. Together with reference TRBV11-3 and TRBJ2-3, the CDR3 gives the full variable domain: EAGVVQSPRYKIIEKKQPVAFWCNPISGHNTLYWYLQNLGQGPELLIRYENEEAVDDSQLPKDRFSAERLKGVDSTLKIQPAELGDSAVYLCASSWGGLAGTTDTQYFGPGTRLTVL.

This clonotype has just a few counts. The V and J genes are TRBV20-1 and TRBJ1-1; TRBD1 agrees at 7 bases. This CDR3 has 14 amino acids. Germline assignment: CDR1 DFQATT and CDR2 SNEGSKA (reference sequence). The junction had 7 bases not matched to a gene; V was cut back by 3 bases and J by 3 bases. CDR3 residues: CSASRGTAYTEAFF. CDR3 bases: TGCAGTGCTAGCCGCGGGACAGCTTACACTGAAGCTTTCTTT.

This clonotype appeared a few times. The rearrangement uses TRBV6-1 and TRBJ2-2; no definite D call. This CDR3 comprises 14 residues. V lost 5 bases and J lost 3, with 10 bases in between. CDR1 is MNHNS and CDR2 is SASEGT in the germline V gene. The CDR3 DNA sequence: TGTGCCAGCAGTACAGACACCTACACCGGGGAGCTGTTTTTT. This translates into CASSTDTYTGELFF.

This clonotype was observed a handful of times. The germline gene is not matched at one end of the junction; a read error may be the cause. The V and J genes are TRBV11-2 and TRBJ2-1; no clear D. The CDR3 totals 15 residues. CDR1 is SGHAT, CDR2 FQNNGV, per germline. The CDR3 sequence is CATSLRSVARNEQFF. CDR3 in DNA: TGTGCCACCAGCCTTAGATCCGTCGCCAGGAATGAGCAGTTCTTC.

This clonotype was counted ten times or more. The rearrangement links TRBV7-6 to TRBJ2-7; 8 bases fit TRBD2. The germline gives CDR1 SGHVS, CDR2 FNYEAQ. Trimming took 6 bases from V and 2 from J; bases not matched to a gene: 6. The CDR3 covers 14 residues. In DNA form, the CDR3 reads TGTGCCAGCAGTTTTTTAGCGGGGCCCTACGAGCAGTACTTC. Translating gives CASSFLAGPYEQYF. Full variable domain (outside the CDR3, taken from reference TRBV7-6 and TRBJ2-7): GAGVSQSPRYKVTKRGQDVALRCDPISGHVSLYWYRQALGQGPEFLTYFNYEAQQDKSGLPNDRFSAERPEGSISTLTIQRTEQRDSAMYRCASSFLAGPYEQYFGPGTRLTVT.

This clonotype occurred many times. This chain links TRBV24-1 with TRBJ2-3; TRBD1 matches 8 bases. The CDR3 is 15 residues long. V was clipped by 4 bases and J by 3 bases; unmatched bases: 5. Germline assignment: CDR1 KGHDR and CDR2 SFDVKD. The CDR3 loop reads CATSDPGGRTDTQYF. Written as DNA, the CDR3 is TGTGCCACCAGTGACCCAGGGGGCCGTACAGATACGCAGTATTTT.